This T cell receptor beta chain was sequenced for a study of identical twins. Using its own MiXCR run on the 5' RACE reads, TCRdb lists one record per CDR3 protein. The sample contains hundreds of thousands of distinct CDR3 sequences, 24% of which appear only once. Only a few counts were recorded for this clonotype. Germline loops: CDR1 SGHKS, CDR2 YYEKEE (reference sequence). The length of the CDR3 is 15 residues. Unmatched junction bases numbered 7, after V lost 1 base and J lost 5 bases. These same data were also listed under a study on T cells expressing NK-cell markers. From that study: These clonotypes, the leaders elsewhere, also led the CD3+CD56-NKG2C+ fraction in several donors.

This chain links TRBV5-5 with TRBJ2-7, with 9 bases matching TRBD1. The receptor comes from a woman under 30 in good health. The sample consisted of CD4+ T cells sorted from blood. CDR3 sequence (DNA): TGTGCCAGCAGCTTGTCCGGGGGACAGGGTAACGAGCAGTACTTC. Its translation is CASSLSGGQGNEQYF. The full variable domain, with the rest looked up from reference TRBV5-5 and TRBJ2-7, is DAGVTQSPTHLIKTRGQQVTLRCSPISGHKSVSWYQQVLGQGPQFIFQYYEKEERGRGNFPDRFSARQFPNYSSELNVNALLLGDSALYLCASSLSGGQGNEQYFGPGTRLTVT.